Listed below are T cell receptor beta chains from one sample, sequenced in a study of blood T cell dynamics during melanoma immunotherapy. Only in-frame clones appear in the TCRdb table, and some are missing; sequencing was by immunoSEQ multiplex PCR. The table includes roughly 15,000 clones, over 75% detected once. The input for sequencing was blood, taken from a patient treated with checkpoint blockade. These receptors originate from a human donor with melanoma. CDR3s leave out the opening cysteine and the closing phenylalanine or tryptophan. Each record gives: J gene, V gene, CDR3 protein.

TRBJ1-6	TRBV10-3	AISDPTPSSYNSPLH
TRBJ2-6	TRBV4-3	ASSQVSEGTGANVLT
TRBJ1-6	TRBV14	ASSQAGGVRSPLH
TRBJ2-6	TRBV5-4	ASSLSAGGSGANVLT
TRBJ1-2	TRBV19	ASSPWDIENYGYT
TRBJ2-1	TRBV7-2	ASSPLGRTDNEQF
TRBJ1-2	TRBV27	ASSLRGASYGYT
TRBJ1-5	TRBV4-3	ASSYDRGSNQPQH
TRBJ1-1	TRBV18	ASSPQGGVTEAF
TRBJ2-3	TRBV6-5	ASSFTGSRDTQY
TRBJ2-3	TRBV6-1	ASRTGSTDTQY
TRBJ2-7	TRBV5-4	ASSPDGAPYEQY
TRBJ1-1	TRBV27	ASRGGRTYTEAF
TRBJ1-2	TRBV6-5	ASSYGGGYGYT
TRBJ2-5	TRBV10-3	AISEGEEQETQY
TRBJ1-2	TRBV10-3	AISESGQGELLLGYT
TRBJ1-2	TRBV19	ASSIGGGSYGYT
TRBJ2-5	TRBV7-9	AGSKETQY
TRBJ2-1	TRBV11-2	ASQLTQAQYNEQF
TRBJ2-3	TRBV9	ASSVEGLAGADTQY
TRBJ1-5	TRBV7-8	ASSLVDGNQPQH
TRBJ2-5	TRBV19	ASQDRGGQETQY
TRBJ2-1	TRBV5-1	ASSFSSGGNNEQF
TRBJ2-3	TRBV5-4	ASGVVGRTDTQY
TRBJ2-3	TRBV5-6	ASSLTGRSSTDTQY
TRBJ2-1	TRBV5-1	ASSTEGNEQF
TRBJ1-3	TRBV4-3	ASSQGLFGTRSGNTIY
TRBJ1-5	TRBV7-8	ASSLGRDQPQH
TRBJ2-1	TRBV7-6	ASSSSQLREQF
TRBJ1-2	TRBV7-2	ASSVDRGPST